This T cell receptor (beta chain) was sequenced for a study of breast tumors, draining lymph nodes, adjacent tissues. This clonotype has a count of ten or more. Its antigen is unidentified. Overall study findings and caveats: Compared with lymph nodes, tumors were less diverse; compared with nontumor tissue, more. The data were judged consistent with most tumor T cells coming from lymph node and expanding in tumor. Data only fit, rather than demonstrated, lymph node origin of most tumor T cells. Compared with basal-like, luminal-like tumors shared significantly more repertoire with nontumor tissue.

TCRdb reprocessed the multiplex PCR reads with MiXCR, giving one entry per CDR3 protein. The sample carries over 150,000 distinct CDR3 sequences, 31% recorded once. Breast cancer patients provided tissue from their axillary draining lymph nodes. This CDR3 contains 14 residues. Germline lookup yields CDR1 DFQATT and CDR2 SNEGSKA (reference sequence). Trimming left V 5 bases short and J 0 bases short, with 11 bases between. The material sequenced was axillary lymph node tissue. The TCR originated in a female donor with breast cancer. Some clones in this sample may be carry-over from other donors' samples. This sequence joins TRBV20-1 and TRBJ2-1; tentative D call: TRBD1 (5 bases). The CDR3 bases are TGCAGTGCTCCCTGGGGCAGCTCCTACAATGAGCAGTTCTTC. The encoded protein is CSAPWGSSYNEQFF.